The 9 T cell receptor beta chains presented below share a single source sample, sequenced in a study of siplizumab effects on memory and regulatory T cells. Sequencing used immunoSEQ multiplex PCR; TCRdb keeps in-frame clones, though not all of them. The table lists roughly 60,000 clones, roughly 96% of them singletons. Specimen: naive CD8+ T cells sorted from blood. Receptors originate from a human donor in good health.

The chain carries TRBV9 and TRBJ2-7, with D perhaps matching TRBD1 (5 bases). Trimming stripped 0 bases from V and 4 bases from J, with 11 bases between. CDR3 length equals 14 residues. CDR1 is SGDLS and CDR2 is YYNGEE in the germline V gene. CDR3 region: CASSVEGQGYEQYF. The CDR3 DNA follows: TGTGCCAGCAGCGTAGAGGGGCAGGGTTACGAGCAGTACTTC. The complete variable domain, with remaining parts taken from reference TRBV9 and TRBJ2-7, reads DSGVTQTPKHLITATGQRVTLRCSPRSGDLSVYWYQQSLDQGLQFLIQYYNGEERAKGNILERFSAQQFPDLHSELNLSSLELGDSALYFCASSVEGQGYEQYFGPGTRLTVT.

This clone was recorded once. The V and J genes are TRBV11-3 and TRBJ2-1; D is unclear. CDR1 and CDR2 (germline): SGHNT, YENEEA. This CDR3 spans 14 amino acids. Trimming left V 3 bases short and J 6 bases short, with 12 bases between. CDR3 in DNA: TGTGCCAGCAGCTTTCCGGGCATGAGCAATGAGCAGTTCTTC. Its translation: CASSFPGMSNEQFF.

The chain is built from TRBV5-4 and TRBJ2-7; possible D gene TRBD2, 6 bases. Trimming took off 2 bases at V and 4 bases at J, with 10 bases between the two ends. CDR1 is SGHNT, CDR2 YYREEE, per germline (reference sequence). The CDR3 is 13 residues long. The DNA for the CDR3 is TGTGCCAGCAGCTTACGGGAGAATTACGAGCAGTACTTC. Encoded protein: CASSLRENYEQYF.

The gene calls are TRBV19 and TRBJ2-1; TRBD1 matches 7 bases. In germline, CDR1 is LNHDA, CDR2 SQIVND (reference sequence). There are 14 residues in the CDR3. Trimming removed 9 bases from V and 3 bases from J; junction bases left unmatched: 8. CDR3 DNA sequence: TGTGCCAGCAACGACGGGACAGACTACAATGAGCAGTTCTTC. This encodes CASNDGTDYNEQFF.

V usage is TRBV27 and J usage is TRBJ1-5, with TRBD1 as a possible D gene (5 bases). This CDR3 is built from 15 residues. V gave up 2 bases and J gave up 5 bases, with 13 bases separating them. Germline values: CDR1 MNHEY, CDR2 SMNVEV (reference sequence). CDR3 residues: CASSLTGAGDQPQHF. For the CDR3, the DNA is TGTGCCAGCAGTTTAACCGGGGCTGGTGATCAGCCCCAGCATTTT.

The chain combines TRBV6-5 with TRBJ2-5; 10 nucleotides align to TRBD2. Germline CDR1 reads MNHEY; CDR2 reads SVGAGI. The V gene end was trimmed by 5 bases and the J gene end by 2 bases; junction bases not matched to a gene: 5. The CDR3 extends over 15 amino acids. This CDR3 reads CASSASGGSQETQYF. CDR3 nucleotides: TGTGCCAGCAGTGCTAGCGGGGGATCACAAGAGACCCAGTACTTC.

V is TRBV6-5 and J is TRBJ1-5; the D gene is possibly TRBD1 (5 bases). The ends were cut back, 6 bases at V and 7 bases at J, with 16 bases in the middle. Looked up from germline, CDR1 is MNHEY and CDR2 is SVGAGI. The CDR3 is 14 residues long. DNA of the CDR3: TGTGCCAGCAGCCGCGGTGAGGGGAGGCAGCCCCAGCATTTT. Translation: CASSRGEGRQPQHF.

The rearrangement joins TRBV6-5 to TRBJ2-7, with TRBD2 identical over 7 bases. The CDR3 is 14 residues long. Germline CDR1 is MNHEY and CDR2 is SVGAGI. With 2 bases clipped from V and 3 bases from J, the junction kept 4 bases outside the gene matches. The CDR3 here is CASSYMGGYYEQYF. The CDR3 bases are TGTGCCAGCAGTTACATGGGGGGGTACTACGAGCAGTACTTC.

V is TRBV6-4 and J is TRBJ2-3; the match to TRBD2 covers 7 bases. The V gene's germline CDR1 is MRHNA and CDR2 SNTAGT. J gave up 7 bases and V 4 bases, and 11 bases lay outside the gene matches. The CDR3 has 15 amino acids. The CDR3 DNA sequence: TGTGCCAGCAGTGTTCCACAGCGGGGTTGGAATACGCAGTATTTT. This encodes CASSVPQRGWNTQYF.